This T cell receptor beta chain was obtained from a study of cytomegalovirus exposure and HLA in healthy donors. Whole-study results and caveats: Rare TCR sequences predominated, though certain public TCRs were found in many donors. Through in vitro validation, a few CMV-associated chains were shown to be specific for CMV antigens. In a later analysis, first-cohort TCR clusters were found to tend to co-occur in the roughly 120 validation repertoires.

Sequencing was performed with immunoSEQ multiplex PCR; in TCRdb, only in-frame clones are kept and a portion is missing. The sample records hundreds of thousands of clones, approximately 83% being singletons. Donors were drawn from the approximately 110-subject validation cohort, separate from the roughly 700-subject first cohort. The length of the CDR3 is 17 residues. Germline CDR1 and CDR2: MNHEY and SMNVEV (reference sequence). V lost 3 bases to trimming and J lost 0 bases, with 12 bases between them. This clone was detected only once. Antigen unknown. The gene calls are TRBV27 and TRBJ2-6; possibly TRBD1 for D (6 bases). The sequenced sample consisted of PBMCs. This receptor was obtained from a woman aged 25 to 45 in good health and CMV-seropositive. The CDR3 bases are TGTGCCAGCAGTTTGGACAGTGACTTCTCTGGGGCCAACGTCCTGACTTTC. It codes for CASSLDSDFSGANVLTF.